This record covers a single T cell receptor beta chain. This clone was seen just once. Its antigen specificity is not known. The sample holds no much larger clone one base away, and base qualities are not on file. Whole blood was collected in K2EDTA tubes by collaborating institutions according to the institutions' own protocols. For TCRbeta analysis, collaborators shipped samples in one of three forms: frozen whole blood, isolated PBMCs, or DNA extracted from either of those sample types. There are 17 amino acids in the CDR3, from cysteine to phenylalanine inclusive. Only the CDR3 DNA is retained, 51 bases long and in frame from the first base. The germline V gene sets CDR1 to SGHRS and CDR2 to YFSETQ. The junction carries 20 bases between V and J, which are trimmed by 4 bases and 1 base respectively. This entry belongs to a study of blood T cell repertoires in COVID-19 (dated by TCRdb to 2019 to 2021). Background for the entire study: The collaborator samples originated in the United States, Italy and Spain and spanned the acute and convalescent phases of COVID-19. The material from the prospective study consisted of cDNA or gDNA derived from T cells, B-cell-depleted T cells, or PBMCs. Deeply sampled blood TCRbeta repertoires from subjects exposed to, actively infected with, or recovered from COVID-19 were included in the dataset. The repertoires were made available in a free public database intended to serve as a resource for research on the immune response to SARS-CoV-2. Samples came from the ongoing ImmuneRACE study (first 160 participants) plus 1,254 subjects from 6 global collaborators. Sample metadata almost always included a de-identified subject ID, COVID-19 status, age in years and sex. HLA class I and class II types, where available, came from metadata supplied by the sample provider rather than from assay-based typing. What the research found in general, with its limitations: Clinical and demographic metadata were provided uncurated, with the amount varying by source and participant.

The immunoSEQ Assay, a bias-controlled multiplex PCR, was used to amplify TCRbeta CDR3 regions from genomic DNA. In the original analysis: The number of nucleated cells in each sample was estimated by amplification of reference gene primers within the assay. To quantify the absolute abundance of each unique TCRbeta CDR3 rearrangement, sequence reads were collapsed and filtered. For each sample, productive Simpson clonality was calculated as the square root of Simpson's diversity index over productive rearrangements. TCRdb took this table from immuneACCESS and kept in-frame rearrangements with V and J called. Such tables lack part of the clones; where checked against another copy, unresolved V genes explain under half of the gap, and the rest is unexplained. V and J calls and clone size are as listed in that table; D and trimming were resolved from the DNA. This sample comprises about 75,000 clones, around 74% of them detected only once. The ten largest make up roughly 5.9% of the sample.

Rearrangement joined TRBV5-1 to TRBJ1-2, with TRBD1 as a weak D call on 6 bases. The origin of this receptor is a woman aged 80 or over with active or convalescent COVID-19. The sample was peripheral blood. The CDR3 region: CASSHGTSSLLNYGYTF. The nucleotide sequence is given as TGCGCCAGCAGCCACGGGACATCAAGTTTGCTTAACTATGGCTACACCTTC. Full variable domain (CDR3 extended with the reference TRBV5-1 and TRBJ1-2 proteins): KAGVTQTPRYLIKTRGQQVTLSCSPISGHRSVSWYQQTPGQGLQFLFEYFSETQRNKGNFPGRFSGRQFSNSRSEMNVSTLELGDSALYLCASSHGTSSLLNYGYTFGSGTRLTVV.